The next 21 T cell receptor beta chains were all read from a single sample in a study of early T cells in non-severe SARS-CoV-2 infection. TCRdb called the 5' RACE reads again in MiXCR, with one record for every CDR3 protein. The sample includes around 50,000 distinct CDR3 sequences, roughly 9.8% of them seen just once. The sequenced sample was whole blood. Receptors were obtained from an adult who was a healthcare worker with PCR-confirmed SARS-CoV-2 infection or an uninfected control (not recorded which).

This clonotype was counted ten times or more. The V call is TRBV4-1, the J call TRBJ2-7, with 9 bases lining up with TRBD2. CDR1 is MGHRA, CDR2 YSYEKL, per germline. Trimming removed 4 bases from V and 3 bases from J; junction bases left unmatched: 4. This CDR3 is built from 14 residues. The CDR3 nucleotides read TGCGCCAGCAGCCCTCCTAGCGGGAACTACGAGCAGTACTTC. This sequence encodes CASSPPSGNYEQYF.

The V gene is TRBV12-3 or TRBV12-4, the J gene TRBJ2-5; tentatively, D is TRBD2 (6 bases). Deletions cut 3 bases from V and 2 bases from J, with 13 bases between. The CDR3 contains 15 residues. CDR3 loop: CASSFGGRQQETQYF. CDR3 DNA sequence: TGTGCCAGCAGTTTCGGGGGAAGACAGCAAGAGACCCAGTACTTC.

This clonotype was observed a handful of times. The rearrangement links TRBV20-1 to TRBJ2-7; D is possibly TRBD1 or TRBD2 (5 bases each). Looked up from germline, CDR1 is DFQATT and CDR2 is SNEGSKA (reference sequence). V dropped 1 base and J dropped 3 bases, with 25 bases sitting between them. The CDR3 has 18 amino acids. The CDR3 here is CSARAFRDQGDAIYEQYF. In nucleotides, the CDR3 is TGCAGTGCTAGAGCTTTCCGGGACCAGGGAGATGCTATCTACGAGCAGTACTTC.

This clonotype came up many times. The chain recombines TRBV28 with TRBJ2-2, with D unresolved. Germline CDR1 MDHEN, CDR2 SYDVKM. V lost 6 bases and J lost 1, with 15 bases in between. This CDR3 contains 16 residues. The CDR3 is CASSRGVFGNTGELFF. In DNA, the CDR3 is TGTGCCAGCAGCCGCGGAGTCTTCGGGAACACCGGGGAGCTGTTTTTT.

This clonotype appeared many times. The J gene is TRBJ2-7, the V gene TRBV27; 9 nucleotides align to TRBD1. Germline assignment: CDR1 MNHEY and CDR2 SMNVEV (reference sequence). The CDR3 sequence is 14 residues long. V shed 6 bases, J shed 3 bases, and the junction held 6 bases outside the gene matches. The CDR3 DNA is TGTGCCAGCAGACCTTGGACAGGGGACTACGAGCAGTACTTC. The encoded protein is CASRPWTGDYEQYF.

This clonotype was observed many times. The chain links TRBV24-1 to TRBJ2-7, with D possibly matching TRBD2 (6 bases). There are 16 residues in the CDR3. Between the trimmed V and J ends, which lost 3 bases and 0 bases, there was a span of 14 bases. Germline values: CDR1 KGHDR, CDR2 SFDVKD. The DNA for the CDR3 is TGTGCCACCAGTGATCCCTTCTCGGGGGTCTCCTACGAGCAGTACTTC. Translating gives CATSDPFSGVSYEQYF.

The gene calls are TRBV28 and TRBJ1-5; TRBD1 is a possible D gene (5 bases). Germline values: CDR1 MDHEN, CDR2 SYDVKM. CDR3 length equals 11 residues. Trimming removed 3 bases from V and 11 bases from J, with 8 bases in between. The DNA of the CDR3 is TGTGCCAGCAGTTTGACGGGGGCCCAGCATTTT. Its translation is CASSLTGAQHF.

This clonotype was detected only a few times. The gene calls are TRBV11-2 and TRBJ2-3; D not certain. The germline V gene has CDR1 SGHAT and CDR2 FQNNGV. V was trimmed by 5 bases and J by 4 bases, leaving 16 bases between them. The CDR3 is made up of 15 amino acids. CDR3 sequence reads: CASSRPKLWADTQYF. The CDR3 nucleotides are TGTGCCAGCAGCCGCCCGAAGTTGTGGGCAGATACGCAGTATTTT.

The sample holds many counts of this clonotype. The CDR3 region is CASSIGRYSNQPQHF. CDR3 nucleotides: TGTGCCAGTAGTATAGGACGGTATAGCAATCAGCCCCAGCATTTT. The V and J genes are TRBV19 and TRBJ1-5; the D is unclear. Germline V gene sequence: CDR1 LNHDA, CDR2 SQIVND (reference sequence). There are 15 residues in the CDR3. Trimming took 1 base from V and 0 from J, leaving 7 bases between them.

This clonotype has just a few counts. In DNA, the CDR3 is TGTGCCAGCAGTTACTCGACCCGACTAGCGCAAGGGAATGAGCAGTTCTTC. It codes for CASSYSTRLAQGNEQFF. This chain connects TRBV6-2 or TRBV6-3 to TRBJ2-1, with 8 bases identical to TRBD2. Looked up from germline, CDR1 is MNHEY and CDR2 is SVGEGT. Losses at the gene ends were 0 bases for V and 7 bases for J; bases not matched to a gene: 11. CDR3 length equals 17 residues.

This clonotype has at least ten counts. The rearrangement uses TRBV20-1 and TRBJ2-7; D not resolved. Germline assignment: CDR1 DFQATT and CDR2 SNEGSKA (reference sequence). Trimming pared 0 bases from V and 0 bases from J, leaving 15 bases between. CDR3 length equals 16 residues. The chain's CDR3 is CSARDPGQTFSYEQYF. The CDR3 DNA sequence: TGCAGTGCTAGAGATCCCGGCCAGACATTCTCCTACGAGCAGTACTTC.

This clonotype was seen ten or more times. The V and J genes are TRBV5-1 and TRBJ1-1; the D is unclear. V lost 0 bases and J 1 base, leaving 7 bases between the germline ends. Germline CDR1 reads SGHRS; CDR2 reads YFSETQ. The CDR3 consists of 14 residues. CDR3 protein: CASSLAPSNTEAFF. DNA of the CDR3: TGCGCCAGCAGCTTGGCCCCATCGAACACTGAAGCTTTCTTT.

This clonotype was counted a few times. This chain connects TRBV28 to TRBJ1-2, with D perhaps TRBD1 (6 bases). Trimming removed 6 bases at V and 3 bases at J, with 14 bases between. The CDR3 is made up of 14 amino acids. CDR1 and CDR2 (germline): MDHEN, SYDVKM. DNA for the CDR3: TGTGCCAGCAGACCTGGACAGACCTACTATGGCTACACCTTC. The encoded protein is CASRPGQTYYGYTF.

This clonotype was found a few times. At one boundary the junction diverges from the germline segment, which might be a read error. The chain has TRBV29-1 and TRBJ2-5; a possible D gene is TRBD1 (5 bases). The CDR3 extends over 12 amino acids. CDR1 SQVTM and CDR2 ANQGSEA come from the germline V gene. CDR3 nucleotide sequence: TGCAGCGGACGTAGGGGCCAACAGACCCAGTACTTC. This sequence encodes CSGRRGQQTQYF.

There are many counts of this clonotype. The CDR3 DNA reads as TGTGCCAGCAGTTCCCGTCGGAATGAGCAGTTCTTC. This encodes CASSSRRNEQFF. V usage is TRBV7-2 and J usage is TRBJ2-1, with D unclear. Germline CDR1 SGHTA, CDR2 FQGNSA. The CDR3 runs to 12 residues. V gave up 6 bases and J gave up 7 bases, with 10 bases separating them.

This clonotype was found once. The CDR3 protein is CASSRLGGEQYF. CDR3 coding DNA: TGTGCCAGCAGCCGGCTAGGCGGGGAGCAGTACTTC. The chain links TRBV14 to TRBJ2-7; the D gene is possibly TRBD2 (5 bases). V lost 4 bases to trimming and J lost 7 bases, with 11 bases between them. Germline lookup yields CDR1 SGHDN and CDR2 FVKESK. The CDR3 extends over 12 amino acids.

This clonotype was observed a handful of times. The rearrangement joins TRBV12-3 or TRBV12-4 to TRBJ2-1; D may match TRBD1 or TRBD2 (5 bases each). This CDR3 contains 13 residues. Trimming stripped 1 base from V and 8 bases from J, with 9 bases between. The CDR3 coding sequence is TGTGCCAGCAGTTTAGGAGGGGACCATGAGCAGTTCTTC. This translates into CASSLGGDHEQFF.

V is TRBV5-1 and J is TRBJ1-5; perhaps TRBD1 as D (5 bases). V lost 5 bases to trimming and J lost 4 bases, with 16 bases between them. The CDR3 is made up of 15 amino acids. CDR1 and CDR2 from the germline V gene are SGHRS and YFSETQ. CDR3 loop: CASSSGPSGNQPQHF. The CDR3 coding sequence is TGCGCCAGCAGTTCGGGACCCTCGGGGAATCAGCCCCAGCATTTT.

There are many counts of this clonotype. As DNA, the CDR3 is TGTGCCAGCAGCAGGGACGGTTACGAGCAGTACTTC. This codes for CASSRDGYEQYF. V is TRBV7-9 and J is TRBJ2-7; D assignment may be TRBD1 or TRBD2 (5 bases each). The ends were cut back, 5 bases at V and 4 bases at J, with 9 bases in the middle. Germline CDR1 reads SEHNR; CDR2 reads FQNEAQ (reference sequence). The CDR3 is made up of 12 amino acids.

In this sample, this clonotype turned up many times. The chain carries TRBV11-2 and TRBJ2-3; 8 nucleotides agree with TRBD2. The CDR3 consists of 15 residues. CDR1 and CDR2 from the germline V gene are SGHAT and FQNNGV. Trimming cost V 3 bases and J 4 bases; bases outside gene matches: 6. CDR3 amino acids: CASSFHSGIADTQYF. CDR3 DNA: TGTGCCAGCAGCTTTCATAGCGGGATCGCAGATACGCAGTATTTT.

This clonotype turned up a few times. The chain couples TRBV7-9 to TRBJ2-5, with no clear D. The CDR3 contains 12 residues. Trimming left V 7 bases short and J 2 bases short, with 8 bases between. Germline loops: CDR1 SEHNR, CDR2 FQNEAQ (reference sequence). CDR3 residues: CASTYTQETQYF. The DNA of the CDR3 is TGTGCCAGCACTTATACACAAGAGACCCAGTACTTC.